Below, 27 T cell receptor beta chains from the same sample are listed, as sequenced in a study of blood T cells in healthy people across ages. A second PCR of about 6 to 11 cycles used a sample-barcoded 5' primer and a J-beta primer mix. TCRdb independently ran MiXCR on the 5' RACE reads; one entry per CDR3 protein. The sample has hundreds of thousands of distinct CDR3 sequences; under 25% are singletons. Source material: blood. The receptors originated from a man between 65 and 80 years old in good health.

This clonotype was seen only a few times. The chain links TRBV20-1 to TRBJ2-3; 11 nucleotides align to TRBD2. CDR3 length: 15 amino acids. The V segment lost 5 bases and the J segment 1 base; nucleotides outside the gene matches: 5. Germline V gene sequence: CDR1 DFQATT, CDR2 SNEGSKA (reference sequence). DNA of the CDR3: TGCAGTGCTCCGGTTAGCGGGAGGGGCACAGATACGCAGTATTTT. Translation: CSAPVSGRGTDTQYF.

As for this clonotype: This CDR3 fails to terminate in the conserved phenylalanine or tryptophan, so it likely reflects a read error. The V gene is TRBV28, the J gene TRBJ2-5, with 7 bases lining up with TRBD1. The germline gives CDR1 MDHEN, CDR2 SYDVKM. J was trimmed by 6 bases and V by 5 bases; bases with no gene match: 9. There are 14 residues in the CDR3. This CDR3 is CASSPGTVGKTQYL. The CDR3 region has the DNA TGTGCCAGCAGTCCCGGGACAGTGGGGAAGACCCAGTACCTC.

This CDR3 is CASSQALAGTYEQYF. CDR3 DNA: TGCGCCAGCAGCCAAGCCCTAGCGGGGACCTACGAGCAGTACTTC. The chain combines TRBV4-3 with TRBJ2-7; 9 positions match TRBD2. Germline-derived CDR1 and CDR2 are LGHNA and YSLEER. This CDR3 spans 15 amino acids. V lost 1 base, J lost 2 bases, and 3 bases stayed unmatched.

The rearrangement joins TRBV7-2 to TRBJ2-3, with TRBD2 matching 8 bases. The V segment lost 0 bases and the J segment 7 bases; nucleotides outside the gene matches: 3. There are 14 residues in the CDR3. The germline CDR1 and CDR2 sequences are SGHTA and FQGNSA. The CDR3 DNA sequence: TGTGCCAGCAGCTTAGCTAGCGGGGAATATACGCAGTATTTT. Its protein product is CASSLASGEYTQYF.

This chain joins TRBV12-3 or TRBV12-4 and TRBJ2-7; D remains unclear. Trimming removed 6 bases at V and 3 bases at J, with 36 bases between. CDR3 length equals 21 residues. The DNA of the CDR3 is TGTGCCAGCAGCCCCCCAAGGACCTCTCTTATTTCCCAACGGAGCCGCTACGAGCAGTACTTC. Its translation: CASSPPRTSLISQRSRYEQYF.

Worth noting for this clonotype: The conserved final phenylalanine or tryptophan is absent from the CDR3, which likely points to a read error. The CDR3 DNA is TGTGCCAGCAGCTTAGGTCCTGCGGGTGAGCAGTTCCTC. It specifies CASSLGPAGEQFL. The chain joins TRBV7-9 to TRBJ2-1, with a possible D match to TRBD2 (5 bases). The ends were cut back, 1 base at V and 9 bases at J, with 10 bases in the middle. Germline-derived CDR1 and CDR2 are SEHNR and FQNEAQ (reference sequence). This CDR3 comprises 13 residues.

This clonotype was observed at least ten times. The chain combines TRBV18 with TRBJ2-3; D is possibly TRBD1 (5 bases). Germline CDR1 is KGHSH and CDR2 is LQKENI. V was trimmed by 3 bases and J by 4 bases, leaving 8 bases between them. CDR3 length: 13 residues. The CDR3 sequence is CASSPGAADTQYF. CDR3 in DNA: TGTGCCAGCTCACCTGGGGCGGCAGATACGCAGTATTTT.

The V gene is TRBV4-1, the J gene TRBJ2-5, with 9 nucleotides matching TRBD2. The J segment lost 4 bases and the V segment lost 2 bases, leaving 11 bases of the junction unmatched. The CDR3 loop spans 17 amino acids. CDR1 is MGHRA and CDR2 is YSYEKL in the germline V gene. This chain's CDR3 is CASSQTSSGSARETQYF. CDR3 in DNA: TGCGCCAGCAGCCAAACCAGTAGCGGGAGCGCCCGAGAGACCCAGTACTTC.

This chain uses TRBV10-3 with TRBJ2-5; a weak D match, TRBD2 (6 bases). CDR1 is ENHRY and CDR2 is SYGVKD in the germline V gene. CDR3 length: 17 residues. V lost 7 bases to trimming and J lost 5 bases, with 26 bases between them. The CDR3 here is CAINMGELARCRETQYF. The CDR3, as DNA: TGTGCCATCAATATGGGGGAACTAGCTCGATGTCGGGAGACCCAGTACTTC.

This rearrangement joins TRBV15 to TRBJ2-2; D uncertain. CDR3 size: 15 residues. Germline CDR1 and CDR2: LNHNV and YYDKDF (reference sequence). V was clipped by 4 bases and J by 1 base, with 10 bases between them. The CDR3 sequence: CATSTRTLNTGELFF. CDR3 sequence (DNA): TGTGCCACCAGCACAAGGACCTTGAACACCGGGGAGCTGTTTTTT. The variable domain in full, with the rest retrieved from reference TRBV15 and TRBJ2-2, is DAMVIQNPRYQVTQFGKPVTLSCSQTLNHNVMYWYQQKSSQAPKLLFHYYDKDFNNEADTPDNFQSRRPNTSFCFLDIRSPGLGDTAMYLCATSTRTLNTGELFFGEGSRLTVL.

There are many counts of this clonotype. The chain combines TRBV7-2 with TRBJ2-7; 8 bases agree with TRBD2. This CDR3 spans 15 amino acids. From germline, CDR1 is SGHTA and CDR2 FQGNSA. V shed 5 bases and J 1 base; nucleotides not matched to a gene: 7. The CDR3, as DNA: TGTGCCAGCAGCAAGGGTAGCGGGATATCCTACGAGCAGTACTTC. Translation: CASSKGSGISYEQYF. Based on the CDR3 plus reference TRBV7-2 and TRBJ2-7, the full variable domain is GAGVSQSPSNKVTEKGKDVELRCDPISGHTALYWYRQSLGQGLEFLIYFQGNSAPDKSGLPSDRFSAERTGGSVSTLTIQRTQQEDSAVYLCASSKGSGISYEQYFGPGTRLTVT.

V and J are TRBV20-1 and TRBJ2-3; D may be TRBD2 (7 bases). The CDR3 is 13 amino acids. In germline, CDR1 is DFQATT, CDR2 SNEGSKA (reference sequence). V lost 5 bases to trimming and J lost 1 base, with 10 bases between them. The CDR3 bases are TGCAGTGCTGGAGGGGGGGGCACAGATACGCAGTATTTT. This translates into CSAGGGGTDTQYF.

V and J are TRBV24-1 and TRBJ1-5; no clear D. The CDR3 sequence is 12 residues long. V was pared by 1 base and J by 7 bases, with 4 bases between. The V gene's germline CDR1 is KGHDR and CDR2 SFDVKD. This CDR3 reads CATSDFRQPQHF. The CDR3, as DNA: TGTGCCACCAGTGATTTTCGCCAGCCCCAGCATTTT.

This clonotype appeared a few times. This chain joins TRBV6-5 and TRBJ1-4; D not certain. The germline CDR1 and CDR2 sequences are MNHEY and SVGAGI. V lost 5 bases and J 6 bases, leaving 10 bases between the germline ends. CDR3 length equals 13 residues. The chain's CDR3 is CASSEFVDEKLFF. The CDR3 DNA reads TGTGCCAGCAGTGAATTCGTTGATGAAAAACTGTTTTTT.

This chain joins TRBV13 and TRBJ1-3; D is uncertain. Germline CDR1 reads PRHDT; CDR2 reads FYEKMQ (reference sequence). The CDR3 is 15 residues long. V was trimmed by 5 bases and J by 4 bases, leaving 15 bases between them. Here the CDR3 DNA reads TGTGCCAGCAGCCCAACCCGACAAACCGGAAACACCATATATTTT. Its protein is CASSPTRQTGNTIYF. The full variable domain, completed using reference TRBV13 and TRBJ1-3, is AAGVIQSPRHLIKEKRETATLKCYPIPRHDTVYWYQQGPGQDPQFLISFYEKMQSDKGSIPDRFSAQQFSDYHSELNMSSLELGDSALYFCASSPTRQTGNTIYFGEGSWLTVV.

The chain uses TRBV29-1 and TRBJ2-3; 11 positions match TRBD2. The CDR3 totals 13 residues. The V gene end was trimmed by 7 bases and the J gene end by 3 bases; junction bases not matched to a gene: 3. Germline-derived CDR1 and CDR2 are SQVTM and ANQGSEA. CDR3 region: CSELAGGTDTQYF. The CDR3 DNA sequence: TGCAGCGAATTAGCGGGAGGGACAGATACGCAGTATTTT.

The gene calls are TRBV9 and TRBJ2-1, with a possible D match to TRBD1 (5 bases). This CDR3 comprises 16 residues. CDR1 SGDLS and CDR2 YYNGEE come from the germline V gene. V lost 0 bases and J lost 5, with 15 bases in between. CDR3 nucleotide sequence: TGTGCCAGCAGCGTAGTCGCCGGCAGGACACACAATGAGCAGTTCTTC. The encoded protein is CASSVVAGRTHNEQFF. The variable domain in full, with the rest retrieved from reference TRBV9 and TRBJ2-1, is DSGVTQTPKHLITATGQRVTLRCSPRSGDLSVYWYQQSLDQGLQFLIQYYNGEERAKGNILERFSAQQFPDLHSELNLSSLELGDSALYFCASSVVAGRTHNEQFFGPGTRLTVL.

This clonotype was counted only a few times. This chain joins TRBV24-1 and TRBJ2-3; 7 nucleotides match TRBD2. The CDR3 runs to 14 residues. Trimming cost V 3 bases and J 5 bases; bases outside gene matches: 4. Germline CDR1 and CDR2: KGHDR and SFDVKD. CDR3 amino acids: CATSDGTTGDTQYF. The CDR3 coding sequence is TGTGCCACCAGTGATGGGACTACCGGAGATACGCAGTATTTT.

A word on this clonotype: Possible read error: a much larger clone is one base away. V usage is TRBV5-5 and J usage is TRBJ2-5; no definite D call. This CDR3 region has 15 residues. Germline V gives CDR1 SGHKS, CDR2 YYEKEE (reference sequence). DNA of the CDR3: TGTGCCGGCAGCTTGGCTCCAGGCATCCAAGAGACCCAGTACTTC. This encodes CAGSLAPGIQETQYF.

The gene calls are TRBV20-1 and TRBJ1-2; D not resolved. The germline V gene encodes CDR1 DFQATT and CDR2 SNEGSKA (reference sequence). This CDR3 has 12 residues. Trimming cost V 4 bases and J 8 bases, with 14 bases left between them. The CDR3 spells CSAKVVSQGYTF. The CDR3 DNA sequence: TGCAGTGCTAAGGTAGTTAGCCAAGGCTACACCTTC.

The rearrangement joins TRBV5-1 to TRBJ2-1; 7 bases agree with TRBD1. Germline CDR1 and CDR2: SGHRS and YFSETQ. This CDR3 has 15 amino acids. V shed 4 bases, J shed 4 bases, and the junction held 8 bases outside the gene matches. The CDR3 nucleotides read TGCGCCAGCAGCCAAACAGGGGATAATTACAATGAGCAGTTCTTC. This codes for CASSQTGDNYNEQFF.

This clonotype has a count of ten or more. This chain's CDR3 is CSASDGGNYGYTF. CDR3 sequence (DNA): TGCAGTGCTTCCGACGGGGGCAACTATGGCTACACCTTC. This chain uses TRBV20-1 with TRBJ1-2, with TRBD1 as a possible D gene (6 bases). Germline lookup yields CDR1 DFQATT and CDR2 SNEGSKA (reference sequence). V was clipped by 5 bases and J by 2 bases, with 12 bases between them. The CDR3 is 13 residues long.

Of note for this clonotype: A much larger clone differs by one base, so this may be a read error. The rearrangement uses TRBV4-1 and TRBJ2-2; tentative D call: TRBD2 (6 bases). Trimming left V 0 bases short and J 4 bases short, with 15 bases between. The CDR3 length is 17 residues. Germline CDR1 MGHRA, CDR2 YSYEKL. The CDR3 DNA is TGCGCCAGCAGCCAAGAGGAGGGGTCCCTGTTCACCGGGGAGCTGTTTTTT. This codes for CASSQEEGSLFTGELFF.

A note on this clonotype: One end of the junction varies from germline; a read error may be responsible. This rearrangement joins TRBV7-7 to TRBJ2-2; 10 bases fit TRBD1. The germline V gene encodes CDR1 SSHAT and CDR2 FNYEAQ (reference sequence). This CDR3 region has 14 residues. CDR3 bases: TGTGCTAGCAGCGGCACGACAGGGGGCGGGGAGCTGTCTTTT. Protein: CASSGTTGGGELSF.

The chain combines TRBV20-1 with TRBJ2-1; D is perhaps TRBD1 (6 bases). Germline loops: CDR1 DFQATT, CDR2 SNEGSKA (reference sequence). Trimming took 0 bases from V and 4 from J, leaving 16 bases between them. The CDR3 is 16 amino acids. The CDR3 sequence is CSARDPGGTSYNEQFF. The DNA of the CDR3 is TGCAGTGCTAGAGATCCTGGGGGCACCTCTTACAATGAGCAGTTCTTC.

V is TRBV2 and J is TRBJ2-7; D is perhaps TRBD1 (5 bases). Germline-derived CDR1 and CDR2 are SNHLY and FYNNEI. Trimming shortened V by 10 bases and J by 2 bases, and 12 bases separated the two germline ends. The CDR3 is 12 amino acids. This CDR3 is CAILLTAYEQYF. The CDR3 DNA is TGTGCCATTCTCTTGACAGCCTACGAGCAGTACTTC.

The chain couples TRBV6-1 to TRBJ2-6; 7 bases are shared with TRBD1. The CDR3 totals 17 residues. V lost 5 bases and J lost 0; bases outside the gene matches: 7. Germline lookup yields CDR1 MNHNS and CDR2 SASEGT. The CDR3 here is CASSTTGTPSGANVLTF. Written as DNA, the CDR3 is TGTGCCAGCAGTACGACAGGGACCCCCTCTGGGGCCAACGTCCTGACTTTC.